This record covers a single TCR beta chain. This entry belongs to a study of CD8+CD57+ T cells in acquired aplastic anemia. Study overall: Isolated CD4+ and CD8+ cells, once sorted, yielded DNA averaging roughly 3 ug.

Only patients with CD8+CD57+ cell expansion on flow cytometry were chosen for sequencing. Patients had undergone no therapy by the time their blood was sampled. Per germline, CDR1 SGHDT and CDR2 YYEEEE. The CDR3 has 16 amino acids. V was clipped by 4 bases and J by 2 bases, with 19 bases between them. Genomic DNA was employed as the template in profiling TCR beta VDJ and CDR3. One entry per CDR3 protein, called by TCRdb with MiXCR from the reads. Of roughly 98,000 distinct CDR3 sequences listed, approximately 73% are singletons. Sequenced: sorted CD4+, CD8+, or CD8+CD57+ T cells (not recorded which) from PBMCs. The V call is TRBV5-6, the J call TRBJ2-7; perhaps D is TRBD1 or TRBD2 (5 bases each). The sequence was obtained from a human donor with aplastic anemia. CDR3 sequence: CASSRPSRDGTYEQYF. The DNA of the CDR3 is TGTGCCAGCAGCCGCCCTTCCCGGGACGGGACCTACGAGCAGTACTTC.